The sample holds many counts of the clone carrying this TCR beta chain. Germline is not matched at one junction end, which may reflect a read error. MiXCR was run by TCRdb on the 5' RACE reads, yielding one entry per CDR3 protein. The table shows 65,000 to 80,000 distinct CDR3 sequences, with roughly 17% occurring only once. Germline CDR1 is SGHRS and CDR2 is YFSETQ. The CDR3 is 12 amino acids. This specimen comes from a study of neurological immune-mediated disorders. The sequencing input was PBMCs. This TCR was recovered from a woman between 40 and 50 years old in good health. The chain combines TRBV5-1 with TRBJ1-3, with D unresolved. CDR3 protein: CASSLEGNTIYF. The CDR3 nucleotides read TGTGCCAGCAGCTTGGAGGGAAACACCATATATTTT. Full variable domain (remainder filled in from reference TRBV5-1 and TRBJ1-3): KAGVTQTPRYLIKTRGQQVTLSCSPISGHRSVSWYQQTPGQGLQFLFEYFSETQRNKGNFPGRFSGRQFSNSRSEMNVSTLELGDSALYLCASSLEGNTIYFGEGSWLTVV.